This T cell receptor beta chain emerged from a study of human T cells and chemical hapten exposure. As for time point: pre-sensitization, week 0. Specified treatment: therapeutic diphenylcyclopropenone sensitization with weekly scalp DPC. Using its own MiXCR run on the RACE reads, TCRdb lists one record per CDR3 protein. The data contain 62,000 or so distinct CDR3 sequences, over 9.5% of them singletons. Germline V gene lookup returns CDR1 MNHEY and CDR2 SMNVEV (reference sequence). This CDR3 has 13 residues. Between the trimmed V and J ends, which lost 8 bases and 5 bases, there was a span of 16 bases. This clonotype was recorded at least ten times.

V gene TRBV27 combines with J gene TRBJ2-7; D gene unclear. This TCR derives from a woman aged 50 to 60 with alopecia areata. Some clones in this sample may be carry-over from other donors' samples. The source material was whole blood, sampled in connection with sensitization to the hapten diphenylcyclopropenone (DPC). The CDR3 DNA reads TGTGCCAGCGCGAAGGGATTTTGGGACGAGCAGTACTTC. Its protein is CASAKGFWDEQYF.